The 26 T cell receptor beta chains below all came from one sample that was sequenced in a study of T cells after yellow fever vaccination (dated by TCRdb to the late 2010s). The library was prepared using 5' RACE. The data were produced on an Illumina NovaSeq 6000. TCRdb cleaned the public reads at Q25 with fastp, built clones with MiXCR and kept in-frame beta chains. Each entry is one CDR3 protein sequence, shown with its most common DNA and genes. For this sample the table gives some 300,000 distinct CDR3 sequences, of which around 10% were detected only once. About 3% of the sample lies in the top ten. The treatment or condition label here, explained by the study, means: live attenuated yellow fever vaccine strain. Source: CD4+ T cells sorted from PBMCs, taken 5 days after the yellow fever booster vaccination. The origin of the receptors is a man in his late teens or twenties who received the YFV17D yellow fever vaccine.

This sequence joins TRBV19 and TRBJ2-5; either TRBD1 or TRBD2 may fit D (6 bases each). Trimming took off 1 base at V and 7 bases at J, with 13 bases between the two ends. The CDR3 runs 14 residues. Per the germline V gene, CDR1 is LNHDA and CDR2 is SQIVND (reference sequence). CDR3 bases: TGTGCCAGTAGTATAGCAGGGGCCGGGGGGACCCAGTACTTC. Residues: CASSIAGAGGTQYF. The complete variable domain, with remaining parts taken from reference TRBV19 and TRBJ2-5, reads DGGITQSPKYLFRKEGQNVTLSCEQNLNHDAMYWYRQDPGQGLRLIYYSQIVNDFQKGDIAEGYSVSREKKESFPLTVTSAQKNPTAFYLCASSIAGAGGTQYFGPGTRLLVL.

V usage is TRBV2 and J usage is TRBJ2-7, with a possible D match to TRBD1 (5 bases). This CDR3 has 14 amino acids. CDR1 and CDR2 from the germline V gene are SNHLY and FYNNEI. Trimming pared 8 bases from V and 0 bases from J, leaving 14 bases between. The CDR3 region has the DNA TGTGCCAGCCGACAGTTTGTGAGCTCCTACGAGCAGTACTTC. Its protein is CASRQFVSSYEQYF.

This clonotype has only a few counts. The chain uses TRBV4-1 and TRBJ1-1; no clear D gene. V was trimmed by 0 bases and J by 1 base, leaving 9 bases between them. This CDR3 contains 15 residues. Germline lookup yields CDR1 MGHRA and CDR2 YSYEKL. The CDR3, as DNA: TGCGCCAGCAGCCAAGACAGGCAGTCGAACACTGAAGCTTTCTTT. Translating it yields CASSQDRQSNTEAFF.

This chain links TRBV5-1 with TRBJ2-5; 8 bases agree with TRBD2. This CDR3 has 15 residues. The ends lost 4 bases at V and 4 bases at J; junction bases unmatched: 9. Germline V gene sequence: CDR1 SGHRS, CDR2 YFSETQ. This CDR3 is CASSAAGEDGETQYF. The CDR3, as DNA: TGCGCCAGCAGCGCAGCGGGGGAGGACGGAGAGACCCAGTACTTC.

CDR3 sequence: CAWSDHNYGYTF. The CDR3 nucleotides read TGTGCCTGGAGTGACCATAACTATGGCTACACCTTC. This rearrangement joins TRBV30 to TRBJ1-2; D is ambiguous. Germline V CDR1 and CDR2: GTSNPN, SVGIG (reference sequence). The CDR3 is made up of 12 amino acids. Trimming cost V 1 base and J 1 base, with 4 bases left between them. Full variable domain (remainder filled in from reference TRBV30 and TRBJ1-2): SQTIHQWPATLVQPVGSPLSLECTVEGTSNPNLYWYRQAAGRGLQLLFYSVGIGQISSEVPQNLSASRPQDRQFILSSKKLLLSDSGFYLCAWSDHNYGYTFGSGTRLTVV.

About this clonotype: Since no conserved phenylalanine or tryptophan closes the CDR3, a read error is the likely cause. No DNA is shown, since the ends of the CDR3 on it are uncertain; the CDR3 is the one TCRdb lists. The J gene is TRBJ1-1, the V gene TRBV6-6; TRBD1, the D gene given by the table, was not confirmed from the DNA. A total of 14 residues make up the CDR3, ends included. The germline V gene has CDR1 MNHNY and CDR2 SVGAGI (reference sequence). The CDR3 region is CASSYQRRHHPGHL.

There are many counts of this clonotype. The chain uses TRBV7-9 and TRBJ1-5; 8 nucleotides align to TRBD1. There are 13 residues in the CDR3. V lost 11 bases to trimming and J lost 3 bases; unmatched junction nucleotides: 6. Germline-derived CDR1 and CDR2 are SEHNR and FQNEAQ (reference sequence). CDR3 sequence (DNA): TGTGCCTGCCAGGGACAGGCCAATCAGCCCCAGCATTTT. Translated, it gives CACQGQANQPQHF.

In its sample, this clonotype was seen a few times. The chain has TRBV20-1 and TRBJ1-5; D unclear. V lost 0 bases and J 8 bases, leaving 14 bases between the germline ends. The CDR3 is made up of 14 amino acids. Germline-derived CDR1 and CDR2 are DFQATT and SNEGSKA (reference sequence). In DNA form, the CDR3 reads TGCAGTGCTAGAGAAGGCGTGGCCGTGGAGCCCCAGCATTTT. Its protein is CSAREGVAVEPQHF.

This sequence joins TRBV25-1 and TRBJ2-1; TRBD1 matches 9 bases. The CDR3 length is 15 residues. V lost 4 bases and J lost 4; bases outside the gene matches: 5. Germline CDR1 and CDR2: MGHDK and SYGVNS. DNA for the CDR3: TGTGCCAGCAGTGCCCGGGACAGGGTTTACAATGAGCAGTTCTTC. It translates to CASSARDRVYNEQFF.

This clonotype was seen a handful of times. The V gene is TRBV18, the J gene TRBJ2-1; 10 positions agree with TRBD1. Germline V gene sequence: CDR1 KGHSH, CDR2 LQKENI. CDR3 length: 15 residues. V lost 3 bases to trimming and J lost 5 bases; unmatched junction nucleotides: 4. CDR3: CASSPGQGENNEQFF. The CDR3 DNA is TGTGCCAGCTCACCTGGACAGGGGGAAAACAATGAGCAGTTCTTC.

This clonotype has only a few counts. The chain joins TRBV28 to TRBJ2-6; D possibly corresponds to TRBD1 (5 bases). The CDR3 spans 15 residues. Germline V lookup: CDR1 MDHEN, CDR2 SYDVKM. V was shortened by 7 bases and J by 0 bases, with 10 bases between the two germline ends. CDR3 DNA: TGTGCCAGCACCGACCAGGGCTCTGGGGCCAACGTCCTGACTTTC. Its translation is CASTDQGSGANVLTF.

V usage is TRBV7-2 and J usage is TRBJ1-2, with D unclear. The germline V and J ends were trimmed by 1 base and 8 bases, with 14 bases remaining between them. Germline V gene lookup returns CDR1 SGHTA and CDR2 FQGNSA. This CDR3 spans 14 amino acids. CDR3 sequence reads: CASSLGQVAGGYTF. Here the CDR3 DNA reads TGTGCCAGCAGCTTAGGTCAGGTCGCGGGCGGCTACACCTTC.

The chain is built from TRBV12-3 or TRBV12-4 and TRBJ1-5; D ambiguous. The CDR3 runs 15 residues. The V gene lost 1 base and the J gene lost 7 bases, with 14 bases spanning the gap. CDR3 sequence: CASSLDPDPRQPQHF. CDR3 nucleotides: TGTGCCAGCAGTTTAGACCCGGACCCACGACAGCCCCAGCATTTT.

This clonotype was picked up many times. The gene calls are TRBV7-2 and TRBJ2-7, with D unresolved. Per germline, CDR1 SGHTA and CDR2 FQGNSA. Trimming removed 5 bases from V and 2 bases from J, with 19 bases in between. The CDR3 runs 16 residues. The CDR3 is CASSPNPAQVTYEQYF. CDR3 bases: TGTGCCAGCAGCCCGAACCCCGCCCAGGTAACCTACGAGCAGTACTTC.

V usage is TRBV7-2 and J usage is TRBJ2-5; TRBD1 aligns across 10 bases. V gave up 3 bases and J gave up 5 bases; unmatched junction bases: 6. This CDR3 spans 15 amino acids. CDR1 and CDR2 from the germline V gene are SGHTA and FQGNSA. CDR3 in DNA: TGTGCCAGCAGCTTCGACAGGGGGCAAGCCGAGACCCAGTACTTC. Residues: CASSFDRGQAETQYF.

This rearrangement joins TRBV6-5 to TRBJ1-2; the D is unclear. CDR3 length: 13 residues. The V end lost 6 bases, the J end lost 4 bases, and 12 bases lay between the germline ends. CDR1 and CDR2 (germline): MNHEY, SVGAGI. Here the CDR3 DNA reads TGTGCCAGCAGCTATAGGGTGGCCTATGGCTACACCTTC. As protein: CASSYRVAYGYTF.

A few counts support this clonotype. The chain combines TRBV20-1 with TRBJ2-3, with 12 bases aligning to TRBD2. Per germline, CDR1 DFQATT and CDR2 SNEGSKA (reference sequence). V shed 3 bases and J 0 bases; nucleotides not matched to a gene: 10. The CDR3 runs to 18 residues. The CDR3 DNA reads as TGCAGTGCTAGCGGGGGACTAGCGGGTAATCCTAGCACAGATACGCAGTATTTT. Its protein is CSASGGLAGNPSTDTQYF.

This clonotype occurred a few times. V gene TRBV10-3 combines with J gene TRBJ2-7; a possible D gene is TRBD2 (6 bases). V lost 4 bases and J 2 bases, leaving 6 bases between the germline ends. This CDR3 has 12 amino acids. Germline loops: CDR1 ENHRY, CDR2 SYGVKD. CDR3 sequence: CAISGLAYEQYF. DNA for the CDR3: TGTGCCATCAGTGGACTAGCCTACGAGCAGTACTTC.

The J gene is TRBJ1-2, the V gene TRBV12-3 or TRBV12-4; possibly TRBD1 for D (6 bases). Trimming stripped 9 bases from V and 7 bases from J, with 18 bases between. This CDR3 comprises 13 residues. The CDR3 DNA follows: TGTGCCAGTTTCACCGAGGGGGGACTTGGCTACACCTTC. This sequence encodes CASFTEGGLGYTF.

V and J are TRBV6-1 and TRBJ2-1; 12 nucleotides match TRBD2. This CDR3 has 16 amino acids. Germline CDR1 and CDR2: MNHNS and SASEGT. V lost 8 bases, J lost 6 bases, and 11 bases stayed unmatched. This CDR3 reads CASGYGSSGGGNEQFF. CDR3 nucleotides: TGTGCCAGCGGGTACGGTTCTAGCGGGGGGGGCAATGAGCAGTTCTTC.

This chain connects TRBV10-3 to TRBJ2-1; D might be TRBD2 (6 bases). Per the germline V gene, CDR1 is ENHRY and CDR2 is SYGVKD. This CDR3 region has 12 residues. Written as DNA, the CDR3 is TGTGCTCTCGGGAGAGGGGACGATGAGCAGTTCTTC. This sequence encodes CALGRGDDEQFF.

The V and J genes are TRBV7-3 and TRBJ2-1, with TRBD2 matching over 11 bases. V gave up 5 bases and J gave up 4 bases; unmatched junction bases: 22. There are 21 residues in the CDR3. The germline V gene encodes CDR1 SGHTA and CDR2 FQGTGA. CDR3 in amino acids: CASSPMGRREGTSGGYNEQFF. CDR3 in DNA: TGTGCCAGCAGCCCGATGGGCAGGAGGGAAGGAACTAGCGGGGGATACAATGAGCAGTTCTTC.

The sample holds many counts of this clonotype. This chain links TRBV4-2 with TRBJ1-6, with 7 bases that match TRBD1. Germline assignment: CDR1 LGHNA and CDR2 YNFKEQ. Unmatched junction bases numbered 3, after V lost 1 base and J lost 9 bases. The CDR3 consists of 14 residues. Here the CDR3 DNA reads TGTGCCAGCAGCCAAGGGCAGGGGGGTTCACCCCTCCACTTT. This translates into CASSQGQGGSPLHF.

This sequence joins TRBV12-3 or TRBV12-4 and TRBJ1-2; D gene unclear. V was clipped by 5 bases and J by 4 bases, with 11 bases between them. This CDR3 has 13 residues. The CDR3 region has the DNA TGTGCCAGCAGTCCGCTTAGGTTCTATGGCTACACCTTC. Its protein product is CASSPLRFYGYTF.

V and J are TRBV3-1 and TRBJ2-1; 9 nucleotides line up with TRBD2. After removal of 1 base from V and 6 bases from J, the junction contained 4 bases not matched to a gene. The CDR3 totals 15 residues. Germline CDR1 is LGHDT and CDR2 is YNNKEL (reference sequence). The CDR3 spells CASSQAAGGGNEQFF. The CDR3 DNA sequence: TGTGCCAGCAGCCAAGCAGCGGGGGGTGGCAATGAGCAGTTCTTC.

The chain combines TRBV18 with TRBJ2-3; tentative D call: TRBD1 (5 bases). Germline V CDR1 and CDR2: KGHSH, LQKENI. The CDR3 loop spans 14 amino acids. Deletions cut 4 bases from V and 4 bases from J, with 12 bases between. CDR3 amino acids: CASSQGSSADTQYF. The CDR3 DNA is TGTGCCAGCTCACAGGGGTCAAGTGCAGATACGCAGTATTTT.